These 21 T cell receptor beta chains share one sample of origin, sequenced in a study of technical replicates of blood from a handful of donors. TCRdb's copy holds only in-frame clones and misses some; the assay was immunoSEQ multiplex PCR. Found here are tens of thousands of clones, approximately 95% of them singletons; the top ten hold over 0.25%. Sequencing was done on a sample of T cells isolated from PBMCs. All receptors derive from a human donor in good health.

The chain has TRBV13 and TRBJ2-3, with 10 bases identical to TRBD2. There are 16 residues in the CDR3. Germline CDR1 and CDR2: PRHDT and FYEKMQ (reference sequence). The J segment lost 5 bases and the V segment lost 1 base, leaving 6 bases of the junction unmatched. The CDR3 DNA reads as TGTGCCAGCAGCTTAGTGGCGCTAGCGGGAGAAGATACGCAGTATTTT. It translates to CASSLVALAGEDTQYF.

The chain links TRBV2 to TRBJ1-2; 7 nucleotides match TRBD1. The CDR3 has 16 residues. The J segment lost 1 base and the V segment lost 10 bases, leaving 15 bases of the junction unmatched. Germline V gene sequence: CDR1 SNHLY, CDR2 FYNNEI. The chain's CDR3 is CATPSGGQALNYGYTF. CDR3 in DNA: TGTGCCACCCCCTCGGGCGGACAGGCACTTAACTATGGCTACACCTTC.

This chain joins TRBV15 and TRBJ1-5, with D unclear. The CDR3 loop spans 12 amino acids. V lost 4 bases, J lost 5 bases, and 6 bases lay in between. Germline V gene sequence: CDR1 LNHNV, CDR2 YYDKDF (reference sequence). CDR3 in DNA: TGTGCCACCAGCATTGAGGATCAGCCCCAGCATTTT. It codes for CATSIEDQPQHF. The variable domain in full, completed from reference TRBV15 and TRBJ1-5, reads DAMVIQNPRYQVTQFGKPVTLSCSQTLNHNVMYWYQQKSSQAPKLLFHYYDKDFNNEADTPDNFQSRRPNTSFCFLDIRSPGLGDTAMYLCATSIEDQPQHFGDGTRLSIL.

This chain uses TRBV7-9 with TRBJ2-7; D uncertain. CDR1 and CDR2 from the germline V gene are SEHNR and FQNEAQ (reference sequence). Trimming stripped 4 bases from V and 2 bases from J, with 9 bases between. The length of the CDR3 is 13 residues. The CDR3 bases are TGTGCCAGCAGCTCAGATGCAGCCTACGAGCAGTACTTC. This codes for CASSSDAAYEQYF.

The V gene is TRBV7-3, the J gene TRBJ2-5; 11 bases are a match to TRBD2. With V trimmed by 3 bases and J by 4 bases, 4 bases remained unmatched. CDR1 is SGHTA, CDR2 FQGTGA, per germline. CDR3 length: 15 residues. The CDR3 protein is CASSFSGGAGETQYF. Here the CDR3 DNA reads TGTGCCAGCAGCTTTAGCGGGGGGGCCGGAGAGACCCAGTACTTC.

The chain recombines TRBV5-1 with TRBJ2-5; 7 bases are shared with TRBD1. Germline assignment: CDR1 SGHRS and CDR2 YFSETQ. The CDR3 totals 13 residues. V was clipped by 4 bases and J by 2 bases; unmatched bases: 2. The CDR3 protein is CASSQGQQETQYF. CDR3 sequence (DNA): TGCGCCAGCAGCCAGGGACAGCAAGAGACCCAGTACTTC.

The J gene is TRBJ2-3, the V gene TRBV2; 12 bases match TRBD2. The CDR3 loop spans 20 amino acids. V lost 6 bases and J lost 1; bases outside the gene matches: 17. Germline CDR1 reads SNHLY; CDR2 reads FYNNEI. This CDR3 reads CASSKLRLAGAEYGTDTQYF. CDR3 bases: TGTGCCAGCAGCAAACTTCGACTAGCGGGAGCCGAATACGGCACAGATACGCAGTATTTT.

The chain links TRBV9 to TRBJ1-2, with 7 bases identical to TRBD1. CDR1 SGDLS and CDR2 YYNGEE come from the germline V gene. The V and J ends lost 4 bases and 4 bases, in that order; junction bases with no gene match: 10. The CDR3 is 15 residues long. Here the CDR3 DNA reads TGTGCCAGCAGCAGTACAGGGGTCCAAATCTATGGCTACACCTTC. It yields the protein CASSSTGVQIYGYTF.

This chain links TRBV6-5 with TRBJ2-3; D is possibly TRBD1 (5 bases). Between the trimmed V and J ends, which lost 0 bases and 1 base, there was a span of 11 bases. The CDR3 is 16 amino acids. Germline lookup yields CDR1 MNHEY and CDR2 SVGAGI. CDR3 sequence: CASSYSTWGGTDTQYF. The CDR3 DNA is TGTGCCAGCAGTTACTCAACGTGGGGCGGCACAGATACGCAGTATTTT.

The chain uses TRBV27 and TRBJ1-5; 8 bases are shared with TRBD1. Trimming removed 5 bases from V and 6 bases from J; junction bases left unmatched: 6. Germline assignment: CDR1 MNHEY and CDR2 SMNVEV (reference sequence). This CDR3 spans 14 amino acids. Written as DNA, the CDR3 is TGTGCCAGCAGTCGAGACAGGGGAGGTCAGCCCCAGCATTTT. Protein sequence: CASSRDRGGQPQHF.

The CDR3 sequence is CASSGRGSGNTIYF. The CDR3, as DNA: TGTGCCAGCAGTGGTAGGGGTTCCGGAAACACCATATATTTT. The gene calls are TRBV9 and TRBJ1-3; tentatively, D is TRBD1 (5 bases). V was shortened by 5 bases and J by 4 bases, with 13 bases between the two germline ends. CDR3 length equals 14 residues. Germline V gives CDR1 SGDLS, CDR2 YYNGEE.

The J gene is TRBJ2-5, the V gene TRBV11-3; 7 bases fit TRBD2. CDR1 SGHNT and CDR2 YENEEA come from the germline V gene. V shed 7 bases, J shed 0 bases, and the junction held 2 bases outside the gene matches. The CDR3 spans 13 residues. This CDR3 reads CASTTSDQETQYF. The CDR3 DNA reads TGTGCCAGCACCACTAGCGACCAAGAGACCCAGTACTTC.

This clone appeared once. The chain joins TRBV28 to TRBJ1-2; D unclear. The germline CDR1 and CDR2 sequences are MDHEN and SYDVKM. CDR3 size: 15 residues. With 2 bases removed from V and 0 bases from J, the gap between germline ends came to 10 bases. The CDR3 nucleotides read TGTGCCAGCAGTTTACTGGCAACAGCTAACTATGGCTACACCTTC. Its translation is CASSLLATANYGYTF.

This clone was recorded once. The chain is built from TRBV27 and TRBJ2-1; 9 bases agree with TRBD1. The CDR3 extends over 15 amino acids. From germline, CDR1 is MNHEY and CDR2 SMNVEV (reference sequence). V shed 4 bases, J shed 3 bases, and the junction held 4 bases outside the gene matches. The CDR3 is CASSSRGQGYNEQFF. CDR3 nucleotide sequence: TGTGCCAGCAGTTCCCGGGGACAGGGCTACAATGAGCAGTTCTTC.

The chain links TRBV28 to TRBJ1-2; 7 bases are a match to TRBD1. The CDR3 is 15 residues long. Unmatched junction bases numbered 12, after V lost 10 bases and J lost 1 base. CDR1 MDHEN and CDR2 SYDVKM come from the germline V gene. The CDR3 is CATLLPGQLNYGYTF. The CDR3 DNA is TGTGCCACCCTTCTACCGGGACAGCTTAACTATGGCTACACCTTC.

The V gene is TRBV27, the J gene TRBJ2-3; 9 bases agree with TRBD1. V lost 3 bases and J lost 3; bases outside the gene matches: 7. The CDR3 runs 16 residues. The germline CDR1 and CDR2 sequences are MNHEY and SMNVEV (reference sequence). The CDR3 spells CASSFFRGQGTDTQYF. Here the CDR3 DNA reads TGTGCCAGCAGTTTCTTTCGGGGACAGGGAACAGATACGCAGTATTTT.

V gene TRBV6-5 combines with J gene TRBJ2-5, with no clear D. The CDR3 has 11 amino acids. The V gene lost 2 bases and the J gene lost 5 bases, with 3 bases spanning the gap. Germline loops: CDR1 MNHEY, CDR2 SVGAGI. CDR3 loop: CASSYGETQYF. For the CDR3, the DNA is TGTGCCAGCAGTTACGGCGAGACCCAGTACTTC.

The J gene is TRBJ2-1, the V gene TRBV4-2, with no clear D. Trimming took off 5 bases at V and 0 bases at J, with 11 bases between the two ends. Per the germline V gene, CDR1 is LGHNA and CDR2 is YNFKEQ. The CDR3 sequence is 15 residues long. CDR3 DNA: TGTGCCAGCAGCAGGCAGGAAAGCTCCTACAATGAGCAGTTCTTC. Protein product: CASSRQESSYNEQFF.

Written as DNA, the CDR3 is TGTGCCAGCAGTTTCGGCGGTTATGGCTACACCTTC. Its translation: CASSFGGYGYTF. V is TRBV28 and J is TRBJ1-2, with D hard to call. Germline V gives CDR1 MDHEN, CDR2 SYDVKM. V lost 3 bases and J 5 bases, leaving 7 bases between the germline ends. The CDR3 consists of 12 residues.

The gene calls are TRBV5-8 and TRBJ1-1; tentative D call: TRBD1 (6 bases). Germline V CDR1 and CDR2: SGHTS, YDEGEE. This CDR3 contains 14 residues. With 2 bases removed from V and 0 bases from J, the gap between germline ends came to 8 bases. CDR3 nucleotides: TGTGCCAGCAGCTTACAGGGAATGAACACTGAAGCTTTCTTT. The encoded protein is CASSLQGMNTEAFF.

DNA of the CDR3: TGTGCCAGCAGAAGCCCCCGGTCACAGGGACCTCAAGAGACCCAGTACTTC. The encoded protein is CASRSPRSQGPQETQYF. The rearrangement uses TRBV27 and TRBJ2-5, with D possibly being TRBD1 (6 bases). V was pared by 6 bases and J by 2 bases, with 22 bases between. Germline-derived CDR1 and CDR2 are MNHEY and SMNVEV (reference sequence). CDR3 length: 17 residues.